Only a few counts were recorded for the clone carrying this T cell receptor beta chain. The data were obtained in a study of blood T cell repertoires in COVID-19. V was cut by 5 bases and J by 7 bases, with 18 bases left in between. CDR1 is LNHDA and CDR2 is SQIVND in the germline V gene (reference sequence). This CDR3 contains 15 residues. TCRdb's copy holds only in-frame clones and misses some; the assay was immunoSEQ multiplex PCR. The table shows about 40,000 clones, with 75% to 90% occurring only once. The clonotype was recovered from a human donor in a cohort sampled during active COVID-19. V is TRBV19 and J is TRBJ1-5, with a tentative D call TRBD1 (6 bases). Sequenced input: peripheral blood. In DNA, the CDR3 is TGTGCCAGTAGTGGGACACTTAGCATAGGGCAGCCCCAGCATTTT. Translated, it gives CASSGTLSIGQPQHF.